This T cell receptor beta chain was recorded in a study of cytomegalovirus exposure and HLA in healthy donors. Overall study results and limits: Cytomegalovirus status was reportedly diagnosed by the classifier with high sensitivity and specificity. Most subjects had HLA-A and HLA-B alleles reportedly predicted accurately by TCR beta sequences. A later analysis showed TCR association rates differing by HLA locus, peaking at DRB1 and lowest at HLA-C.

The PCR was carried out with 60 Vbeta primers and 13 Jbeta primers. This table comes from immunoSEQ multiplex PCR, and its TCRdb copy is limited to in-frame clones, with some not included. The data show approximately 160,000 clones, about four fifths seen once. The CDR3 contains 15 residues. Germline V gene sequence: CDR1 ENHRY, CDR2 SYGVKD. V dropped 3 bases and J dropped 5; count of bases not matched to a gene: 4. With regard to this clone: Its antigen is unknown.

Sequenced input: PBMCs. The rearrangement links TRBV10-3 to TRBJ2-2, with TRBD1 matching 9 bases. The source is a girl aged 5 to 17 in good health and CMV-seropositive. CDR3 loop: CAISDETGGTGELFF. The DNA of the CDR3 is TGTGCCATCAGTGACGAGACAGGGGGAACCGGGGAGCTGTTTTTT.